This passage covers 13 T cell receptor beta chains from one sample sequenced in a study of cytomegalovirus exposure and HLA in healthy donors. PCR employed 60 Vbeta and 13 Jbeta primers. Method: immunoSEQ multiplex PCR; TCRdb's copy keeps in-frame clones and lacks some. The sample consists of around 85,000 clones, 74% of them appearing once. The specimen was PBMCs. These TCRs come from a man younger than 40 in good health and CMV-seropositive.

The chain has TRBV29-1 and TRBJ2-1; perhaps TRBD2 as D (5 bases). The germline V gene has CDR1 SQVTM and CDR2 ANQGSEA. Trimming shortened V by 3 bases and J by 9 bases, and 18 bases separated the two germline ends. There are 14 residues in the CDR3. The CDR3 loop reads CSVDRIRGHGEQFF. The CDR3 region has the DNA TGCAGCGTTGACCGTATAAGAGGGCACGGTGAGCAGTTCTTC.

The CDR3 sequence: CASSLASGRDTQYF. CDR3 nucleotide sequence: TGTGCCAGCAGCTTAGCGTCAGGGCGAGATACCCAGTACTTC. The gene calls are TRBV7-6 and TRBJ2-5; perhaps TRBD1 as D (5 bases). The CDR3 contains 14 residues. Trimming removed 0 bases from V and 8 bases from J, with 13 bases in between. The germline gives CDR1 SGHVS, CDR2 FNYEAQ.

The gene calls are TRBV18 and TRBJ2-1; 9 positions agree with TRBD2. The germline CDR1 and CDR2 sequences are KGHSH and LQKENI. The CDR3 contains 15 residues. The V segment lost 3 bases and the J segment 7 bases; nucleotides outside the gene matches: 7. CDR3 nucleotide sequence: TGTGCCAGCTCACCCCTAGCGGGGACAAGGAATGAGCAGTTCTTC. It codes for CASSPLAGTRNEQFF.

The rearrangement joins TRBV2 to TRBJ2-7; possibly TRBD1 for D (7 bases). The germline V gene encodes CDR1 SNHLY and CDR2 FYNNEI. V lost 9 bases, J lost 0 bases, and 15 bases lay in between. The CDR3 is made up of 14 amino acids. CDR3 nucleotides: TGTGCCAGTCCCCCCAGGGGGGACTCCTACGAGCAGTACTTC. As protein: CASPPRGDSYEQYF. Looking up the rest from reference TRBV2 and TRBJ2-7 gives the full variable domain: EPEVTQTPSHQVTQMGQEVILRCVPISNHLYFYWYRQILGQKVEFLVSFYNNEISEKSEIFDDQFSVERPDGSNFTLKIRSTKLEDSAMYFCASPPRGDSYEQYFGPGTRLTVT.

V usage is TRBV7-2 and J usage is TRBJ2-1; TRBD2 matches 7 bases. This CDR3 is built from 15 residues. After removal of 1 base from V and 10 bases from J, the junction contained 10 bases not matched to a gene. From germline, CDR1 is SGHTA and CDR2 FQGNSA. CDR3 DNA: TGTGCCAGCAGCTTAGGGGGGAGGGGATCTCAGGAGCAGTTCTTC. Its translation is CASSLGGRGSQEQFF.

The chain joins TRBV28 to TRBJ2-7, with 8 bases fitting TRBD2. Germline CDR1 is MDHEN and CDR2 is SYDVKM. The CDR3 loop spans 15 amino acids. V lost 6 bases, J lost 2 bases, and 9 bases stayed unmatched. CDR3 bases: TGTGCCAGCAGCGCGCGGGGGGCTCCAACCTACGAGCAGTACTTC. It codes for CASSARGAPTYEQYF.

The table lists this clone with a few counts. This rearrangement joins TRBV21-1 to TRBJ2-3; TRBD2 was called by the table and not checked on the DNA. TRBV21-1 is a pseudogene. CDR3 length: 17 amino acids. The CDR3 DNA follows: TGTGCCAGCAGCAAAGTAGGGGCGGGGGGCCAAACAGATACGCAGTATTTT. It encodes CASSKVGAGGQTDTQYF.

This chain connects TRBV2 to TRBJ2-7; weak D call: TRBD1 (6 bases). Trimming took off 7 bases at V and 6 bases at J, with 16 bases between the two ends. Germline loops: CDR1 SNHLY, CDR2 FYNNEI. The CDR3 totals 13 residues. CDR3 amino acids: CASTAGVLGEQYF. CDR3 nucleotides: TGTGCCAGCACAGCAGGGGTTTTAGGCGAGCAGTACTTC.

CDR3 amino acids: CASSYSPSTDTQYF. CDR3 nucleotide sequence: TGTGCCAGCAGTTACTCCCCGAGCACAGATACGCAGTATTTT. This chain joins TRBV6-5 and TRBJ2-3, with D unclear. V was clipped by 0 bases and J by 0 bases, with 4 bases between them. The length of the CDR3 is 14 residues. Germline CDR1 is MNHEY and CDR2 is SVGAGI.

The DNA of the CDR3 is TGTGCCAGCAGCCTCCGTGGCAGGGCGAATTCACCCCTCCACTTT. This encodes CASSLRGRANSPLHF. The chain has TRBV7-2 and TRBJ1-6; the D gene is possibly TRBD1 (5 bases). The CDR3 length is 15 residues. The V end lost 5 bases, the J end lost 7 bases, and 15 bases lay between the germline ends. Germline V gene data show CDR1 as SGHTA and CDR2 as FQGNSA.

The chain uses TRBV28 and TRBJ2-7; 12 nucleotides agree with TRBD2. V lost 5 bases, J lost 0 bases, and 5 bases stayed unmatched. CDR3 length: 16 amino acids. CDR1 is MDHEN, CDR2 SYDVKM, per germline. The CDR3 DNA reads as TGTGCCAGCAGTCCTCTAGCGGGGGGGTACTCCTACGAGCAGTACTTC. Its protein is CASSPLAGGYSYEQYF.

The rearrangement joins TRBV5-6 to TRBJ1-4; D may be TRBD1 (5 bases). Germline CDR1 SGHDT, CDR2 YYEEEE. This CDR3 is built from 12 residues. V was cut by 4 bases and J by 10 bases, with 11 bases left in between. Here the CDR3 DNA reads TGTGCCAGCAGCGAATCAAGGGGAAAACTGTTTTTT. As protein: CASSESRGKLFF. Supplemented by reference TRBV5-6 and TRBJ1-4, the full variable domain reads DAGVTQSPTHLIKTRGQQVTLRCSPKSGHDTVSWYQQALGQGPQFIFQYYEEEERQRGNFPDRFSGHQFPNYSSELNVNALLLGDSALYLCASSESRGKLFFGSGTQLSVL.

This chain connects TRBV4-2 to TRBJ1-5; D possibly corresponds to TRBD1 (6 bases). The CDR3 extends over 16 amino acids. The V gene's germline CDR1 is LGHNA and CDR2 YNFKEQ. V shed 4 bases and J shed 2 bases, with 15 bases lying between them. DNA of the CDR3: TGTGCCAGCAGCCTATCGGGGGGGCTAGGCAATCAGCCCCAGCATTTT. As protein: CASSLSGGLGNQPQHF.